These 22 T cell receptor beta chains share one sample of origin, sequenced in a study of high-grade serous ovarian cancer treatment subgroups. Tumor tissue was taken before any definitive surgery or chemotherapy was given. TCRdb's table, derived via immunoSEQ multiplex PCR, lists solely in-frame clones and lacks some. This table holds a few thousand clones, 76% found once. The source material was tumor tissue. These receptors were obtained from a human donor with high-grade serous ovarian cancer.

The V gene is TRBV4-3, the J gene TRBJ1-2; the D gene is possibly TRBD1 (6 bases). CDR1 is LGHNA and CDR2 is YSLEER in the germline V gene. CDR3 length: 15 amino acids. Trimming took off 4 bases at V and 0 bases at J, with 12 bases between the two ends. The CDR3, as DNA: TGCGCCAGCAGCCTCATGACAGGAGCTAACTATGGCTACACCTTC. Its protein is CASSLMTGANYGYTF.

This rearrangement joins TRBV10-1 to TRBJ2-3, with TRBD2 matching 12 bases. CDR3 size: 16 residues. The germline CDR1 and CDR2 sequences are WNHNN and SYGVQD (reference sequence). After removal of 3 bases from V and 4 bases from J, the junction contained 5 bases not matched to a gene. CDR3 coding DNA: TGCGCCAGCAGTGATTCTAGCGGGGGGGCCTCAGATACGCAGTATTTT. Translation gives CASSDSSGGASDTQYF.

This clone was seen a few times. This CDR3 is CASSFRTGLDSPLHF. The DNA for the CDR3 is TGTGCCAGCAGCTTCCGGACAGGACTTGATTCACCCCTCCACTTT. The chain couples TRBV9 to TRBJ1-6, with 7 bases matching TRBD1. Losses at the gene ends were 4 bases for V and 8 bases for J; bases not matched to a gene: 9. This CDR3 is 15 amino acids long. Germline-derived CDR1 and CDR2 are SGDLS and YYNGEE.

V gene TRBV7-2 combines with J gene TRBJ2-7; D tentatively fits TRBD1 or TRBD2 (5 bases each). This CDR3 is 14 amino acids long. Germline CDR1 and CDR2: SGHTA and FQGNSA. Trimming stripped 4 bases from V and 3 bases from J, with 13 bases between. The CDR3 reads CASSSDIGGYEQYF. The DNA for the CDR3 is TGTGCCAGCAGCTCCGACATTGGGGGCTACGAGCAGTACTTC.

This clone occurred a few times. This chain connects TRBV20-1 to TRBJ1-1, with a weak D call TRBD1 (5 bases). Germline V gene data show CDR1 as DFQATT and CDR2 as SNEGSKA (reference sequence). The CDR3 totals 10 residues. The CDR3 loop is CTPGRPEAFF. The CDR3 nucleotides are TGCACGCCGGGGCGGCCTGAAGCTTTCTTT.

The chain links TRBV5-5 to TRBJ1-2, with 7 bases matching TRBD1. With V trimmed by 1 base and J by 4 bases, 4 bases remained unmatched. From germline, CDR1 is SGHKS and CDR2 YYEKEE (reference sequence). CDR3 size: 14 residues. The CDR3 coding sequence is TGTGCCAGCAGCTTGCAGGGGGTCGGCTATGGCTACACCTTC. Protein: CASSLQGVGYGYTF.

The rearrangement joins TRBV6-1 to TRBJ1-6; weak D call: TRBD1 (6 bases). CDR3 length: 16 amino acids. V dropped 1 base and J dropped 9 bases, with 16 bases sitting between them. The V gene's germline CDR1 is MNHNS and CDR2 SASEGT. CDR3 in amino acids: CASSEGGGAEVSPLHF. In nucleotides, the CDR3 is TGTGCCAGCAGTGAAGGGGGGGGCGCTGAGGTTTCACCCCTCCACTTT.

The gene calls are TRBV10-2 and TRBJ1-3; D is uncertain. V was shortened by 2 bases and J by 4 bases, with 9 bases between the two germline ends. CDR3 length equals 14 residues. The V gene's germline CDR1 is WSHSY and CDR2 SAAADI. The CDR3 DNA reads as TGCGCCAGCAGTGAGCCGGGGAGGGGAAACACCATATATTTT. Its protein product is CASSEPGRGNTIYF.

This clone was seen a single time. The chain combines TRBV5-1 with TRBJ2-1, with TRBD2 matching 13 bases. This CDR3 comprises 18 residues. The V segment lost 3 bases and the J segment 2 bases; nucleotides outside the gene matches: 8. Germline values: CDR1 SGHRS, CDR2 YFSETQ. The DNA of the CDR3 is TGCGCCAGCAGCTCAACTACTAGCGGGGGGGACACCTACAATGAGCAGTTCTTC. This codes for CASSSTTSGGDTYNEQFF.

The V call is TRBV2, the J call TRBJ2-5; possible D gene TRBD1, 6 bases. Per germline, CDR1 SNHLY and CDR2 FYNNEI. V shed 1 base and J shed 6 bases, with 18 bases lying between them. This CDR3 spans 16 amino acids. DNA of the CDR3: TGTGCCAGCAGTGAAGTAGGCGGCAGGGGCGCGCAGACCCAGTACTTC. Translating gives CASSEVGGRGAQTQYF.

The chain combines TRBV15 with TRBJ1-1; D perhaps matches TRBD1 (6 bases). This CDR3 contains 14 residues. Germline assignment: CDR1 LNHNV and CDR2 YYDKDF (reference sequence). V lost 8 bases to trimming and J lost 1 base, with 14 bases between them. The CDR3 here is CATDTGHKNTEAFF. The DNA of the CDR3 is TGTGCCACCGACACGGGACATAAGAACACTGAAGCTTTCTTT.

The genes are TRBV9 and TRBJ2-3; perhaps TRBD2 as D (6 bases). The CDR3 extends over 15 amino acids. The ends were cut back, 3 bases at V and 5 bases at J, with 16 bases in the middle. Germline V lookup: CDR1 SGDLS, CDR2 YYNGEE. CDR3 nucleotide sequence: TGTGCCAGCAGCGGAGGAGGGTTGGTTGTAGATACGCAGTATTTT. Protein product: CASSGGGLVVDTQYF.

The chain couples TRBV7-9 to TRBJ2-7; 8 bases line up with TRBD2. Germline V gene sequence: CDR1 SEHNR, CDR2 FQNEAQ (reference sequence). The CDR3 extends over 15 amino acids. V shed 4 bases and J 0 bases; nucleotides not matched to a gene: 5. The CDR3 sequence is CASSSGRESSYEQYF. The CDR3 nucleotides are TGTGCCAGCAGCTCCGGGAGGGAGTCCTCCTACGAGCAGTACTTC.

The chain recombines TRBV7-8 with TRBJ1-5; D not certain. V was clipped by 3 bases and J by 6 bases, with 6 bases between them. The CDR3 contains 12 residues. Germline V CDR1 and CDR2: SGHVS, FQNEAQ. Here the CDR3 reads CASSFGGQPQHF. CDR3 nucleotide sequence: TGTGCCAGCAGCTTCGGAGGTCAGCCCCAGCATTTT.

The chain joins TRBV7-8 to TRBJ1-1, with D perhaps matching TRBD1 (5 bases). Per germline, CDR1 SGHVS and CDR2 FQNEAQ. The CDR3 covers 15 residues. The V end lost 5 bases, the J end lost 2 bases, and 15 bases lay between the germline ends. CDR3 protein: CASSDRGRVNTEAFF. In DNA form, the CDR3 reads TGTGCCAGCAGCGACCGGGGACGGGTTAACACTGAAGCTTTCTTT.

The rearrangement links TRBV5-1 to TRBJ2-3; D is perhaps TRBD1 or TRBD2 (5 bases each). The CDR3 extends over 15 amino acids. Germline loops: CDR1 SGHRS, CDR2 YFSETQ. Trimming took 2 bases from V and 3 from J, leaving 13 bases between them. CDR3 coding DNA: TGCGCCAGCAGCTTCACGGGGCAGTCGACAGATACGCAGTATTTT. It codes for CASSFTGQSTDTQYF.

This chain joins TRBV11-2 and TRBJ1-5; D remains unclear. This CDR3 has 16 amino acids. V gave up 3 bases and J gave up 0 bases, with 12 bases separating them. Germline V gene lookup returns CDR1 SGHAT and CDR2 FQNNGV. The CDR3 here is CASSFPRDISNQPQHF. DNA for the CDR3: TGTGCCAGCAGCTTTCCTCGTGATATTAGCAATCAGCCCCAGCATTTT.

The chain couples TRBV11-2 to TRBJ2-7, with a weak D call TRBD1 (5 bases). V was shortened by 0 bases and J by 2 bases, with 5 bases between the two germline ends. The CDR3 runs 13 residues. CDR1 SGHAT and CDR2 FQNNGV come from the germline V gene. DNA for the CDR3: TGTGCCAGCAGCTTAGACAGGGCCTACGAGCAGTACTTC. Translation: CASSLDRAYEQYF. The whole variable domain, filled in from reference TRBV11-2 and TRBJ2-7, reads EAGVAQSPRYKIIEKRQSVAFWCNPISGHATLYWYQQILGQGPKLLIQFQNNGVVDDSQLPKDRFSAERLKGVDSTLKIQPAKLEDSAVYLCASSLDRAYEQYFGPGTRLTVT.

The gene calls are TRBV11-2 and TRBJ2-7; a weak D match, TRBD2 (7 bases). Germline V gene data show CDR1 as SGHAT and CDR2 as FQNNGV. This CDR3 is built from 13 residues. V was cut by 4 bases and J by 7 bases, with 14 bases left in between. CDR3 sequence (DNA): TGTGCCAGCAGCTCTGGACTAGGGGGGGAGCAGTACTTC. Translation: CASSSGLGGEQYF.

With respect to this clone: Other DNA sequences in this sample translate to the same CDR3. The chain employs TRBV19 and TRBJ2-3; D gene unclear. The germline V gene encodes CDR1 LNHDA and CDR2 SQIVND (reference sequence). There are 15 residues in the CDR3. V gave up 1 base and J gave up 0 bases, with 8 bases separating them. The CDR3 region is CASSIGAASTDTQYF. The CDR3 nucleotides are TGTGCCAGTAGTATAGGGGCAGCCAGCACAGATACGCAGTATTTT.

This clone was seen only once. The chain carries TRBV7-2 and TRBJ1-2, with D possibly TRBD1 on 5 matching bases. The CDR3 has 13 amino acids. Germline values: CDR1 SGHTA, CDR2 FQGNSA. Trimming removed 1 base at V and 5 bases at J, with 8 bases between. This CDR3 reads CASSLGGSYGYTF. As DNA, the CDR3 is TGTGCCAGCAGCTTAGGGGGGAGTTATGGCTACACCTTC.

This chain connects TRBV7-2 to TRBJ2-1; 7 nucleotides align to TRBD1. This CDR3 has 15 residues. Germline V gene sequence: CDR1 SGHTA, CDR2 FQGNSA. Unmatched junction bases numbered 7, after V lost 3 bases and J lost 5 bases. This CDR3 reads CASSFTGQRNNEQFF. CDR3 nucleotides: TGTGCCAGCAGCTTTACGGGACAGAGAAACAATGAGCAGTTCTTC.